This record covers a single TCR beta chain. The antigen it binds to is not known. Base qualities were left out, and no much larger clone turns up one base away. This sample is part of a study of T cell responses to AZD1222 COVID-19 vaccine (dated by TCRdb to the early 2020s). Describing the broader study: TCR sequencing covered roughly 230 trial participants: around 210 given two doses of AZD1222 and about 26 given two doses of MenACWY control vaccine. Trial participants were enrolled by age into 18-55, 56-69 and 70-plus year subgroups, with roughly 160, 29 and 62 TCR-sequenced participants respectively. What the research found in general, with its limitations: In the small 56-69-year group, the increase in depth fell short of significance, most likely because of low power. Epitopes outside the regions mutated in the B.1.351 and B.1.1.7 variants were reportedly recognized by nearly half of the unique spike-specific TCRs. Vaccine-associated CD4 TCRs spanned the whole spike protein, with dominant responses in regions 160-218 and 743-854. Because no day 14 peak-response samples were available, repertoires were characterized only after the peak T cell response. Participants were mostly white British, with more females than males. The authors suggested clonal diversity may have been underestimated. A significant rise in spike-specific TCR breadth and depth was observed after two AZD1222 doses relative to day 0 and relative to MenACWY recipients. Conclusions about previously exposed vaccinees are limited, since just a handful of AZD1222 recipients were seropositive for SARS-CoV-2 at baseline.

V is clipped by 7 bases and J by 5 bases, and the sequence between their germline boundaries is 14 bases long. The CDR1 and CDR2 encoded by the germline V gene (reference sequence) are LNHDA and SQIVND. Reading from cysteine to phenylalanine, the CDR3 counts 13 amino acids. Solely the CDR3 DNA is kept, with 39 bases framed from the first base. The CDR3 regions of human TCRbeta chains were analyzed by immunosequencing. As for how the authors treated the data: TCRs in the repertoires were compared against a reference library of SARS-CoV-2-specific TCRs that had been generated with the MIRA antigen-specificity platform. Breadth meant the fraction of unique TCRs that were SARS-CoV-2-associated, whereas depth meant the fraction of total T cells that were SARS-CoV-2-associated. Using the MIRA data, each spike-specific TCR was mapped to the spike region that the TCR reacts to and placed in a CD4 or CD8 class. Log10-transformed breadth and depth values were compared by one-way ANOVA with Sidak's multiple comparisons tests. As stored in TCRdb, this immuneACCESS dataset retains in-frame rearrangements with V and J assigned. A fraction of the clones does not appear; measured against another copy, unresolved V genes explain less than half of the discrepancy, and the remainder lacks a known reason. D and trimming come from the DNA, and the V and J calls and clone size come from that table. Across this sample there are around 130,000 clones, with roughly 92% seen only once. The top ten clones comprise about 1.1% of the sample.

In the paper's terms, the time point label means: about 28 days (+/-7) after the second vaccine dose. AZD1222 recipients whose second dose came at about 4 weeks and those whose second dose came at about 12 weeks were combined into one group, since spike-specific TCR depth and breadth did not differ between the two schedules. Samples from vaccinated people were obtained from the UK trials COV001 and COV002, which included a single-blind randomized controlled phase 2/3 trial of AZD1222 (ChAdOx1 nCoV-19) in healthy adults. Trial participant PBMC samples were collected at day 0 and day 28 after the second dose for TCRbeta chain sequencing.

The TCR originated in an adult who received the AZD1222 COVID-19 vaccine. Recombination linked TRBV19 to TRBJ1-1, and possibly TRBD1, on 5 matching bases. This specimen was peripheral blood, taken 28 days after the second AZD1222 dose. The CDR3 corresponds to CASKGRAGTEAFF. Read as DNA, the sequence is TGTGCCAGTAAAGGCAGGGCTGGGACTGAAGCTTTCTTT.